Sequencing of this T cell receptor beta chain was carried out in a study of control samples from healthy donors and cancer patients (TCRdb year 2020). Regarding this clone: Its antigen remains undetermined. Base qualities are missing; no much larger clone stands one base away.

The CDR3 sequence holds 16 residues, the cysteine and phenylalanine included. The sequence is cut down to CDR3 DNA, 48 bases in frame from base 1. The germline V gene yields SGHDT for CDR1 and YYEEEE for CDR2. V ends up 2 bases short and J 4 bases short, with an unmatched junction base count of 4. The library was built by means of the immunoSEQ multiplex PCR assay. What TCRdb holds here is the immuneACCESS table cut down to in-frame rearrangements. Part of the clones is not present; checked against another copy, under half of the missing clones reflect an unresolved V gene, and the others are unexplained. The sample records more than 75,000 clones, around three quarters of which are singletons. Together, the top ten hold about 11% of the sample.

Material for sequencing was blood. The sequence links TRBV5-6 to TRBJ2-7, with 15 central nucleotides matching TRBD2. The clonotype comes from a woman aged 25 to 39 in good health. The CDR3 reads as follows: CASSLRTSGGEYEQYF. The DNA reads as follows: TGTGCCAGCAGCTTAAGGACTAGCGGGGGGGAGTACGAGCAGTACTTC.